This TCR beta chain was captured by sequencing in a study of regulatory T cells in long-lasting Graves disease. Time point indicated: newly diagnosed GD, antithyroid drugs for less than 3 months. PBMC RNA was the source of the TCR library. This clonotype has only a few counts. Germline V gene lookup returns CDR1 SGHTA and CDR2 FQGNSA. Trimming at V came to 5 bases and at J to 7 bases, leaving 21 bases not matched to a gene. The CDR3 is made up of 18 amino acids. Arm-PCR of CDR3 regions with iRepertoire HTBI primers generated TCR beta libraries. TCRdb itself ran the multiplex PCR reads through MiXCR, one entry per CDR3 protein. This sample has 580,000 or so distinct CDR3 sequences, with about 16% found just once. These data were also filed under a second study, of T cells in Graves' hyperthyroidism and ophthalmopathy. That paper states: If no ophthalmopathy progression occurred within 18 months, Graves' hyperthyroidism was stable.

This chain connects TRBV7-2 to TRBJ2-5, with 8 bases matching TRBD1. Specimen: peripheral blood mononuclear cells (PBMCs), collected at new diagnosis, from a patient treated with antithyroid drugs. The sequence came from a man between 18 and 35 years old with Graves disease. The CDR3 region has the DNA TGTGCCAGCAGCACACCTTTTACCGGACAGGGCCCTGAAGGGACCCAGTACTTC. Protein: CASSTPFTGQGPEGTQYF. The full variable domain, completed using reference TRBV7-2 and TRBJ2-5, is GAGVSQSPSNKVTEKGKDVELRCDPISGHTALYWYRQSLGQGLEFLIYFQGNSAPDKSGLPSDRFSAERTGGSVSTLTIQRTQQEDSAVYLCASSTPFTGQGPEGTQYFGPGTRLLVL.